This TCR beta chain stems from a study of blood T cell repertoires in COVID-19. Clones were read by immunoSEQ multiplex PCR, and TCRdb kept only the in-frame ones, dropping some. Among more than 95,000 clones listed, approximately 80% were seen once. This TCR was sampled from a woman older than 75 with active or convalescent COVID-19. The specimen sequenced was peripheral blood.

CDR3 in amino acids: CASSDRGRNTEAFF. The CDR3 region has the DNA TGTGCCAGCAGTGACCGCGGGAGAAACACTGAAGCTTTCTTT. This sequence joins TRBV2 and TRBJ1-1, with D hard to call. Germline CDR1 and CDR2: SNHLY and FYNNEI. With 3 bases removed from V and 2 bases from J, the gap between germline ends came to 10 bases. CDR3 length: 14 residues. Combining the CDR3 with reference TRBV2 and TRBJ1-1 gives the whole variable domain EPEVTQTPSHQVTQMGQEVILRCVPISNHLYFYWYRQILGQKVEFLVSFYNNEISEKSEIFDDQFSVERPDGSNFTLKIRSTKLEDSAMYFCASSDRGRNTEAFFGQGTRLTVV.